One and the same sample provided the 25 T cell receptor beta chains below, sequenced in a study of intratumoral heterogeneity in liver cancer. Some clones are missing from TCRdb's copy, which holds only in-frame ones; the method was immunoSEQ multiplex PCR. The sample holds about 6,200 clones; 71% are singletons and the top ten take 39%. Tumour samples came from separate, distinct regions of the hepatocellular carcinoma nodule. The sample in question was tumor tissue, obtained before any cancer treatment. The receptors were sampled from a woman aged 65 to 85 with hepatocellular carcinoma.

The rearrangement links TRBV6-6 to TRBJ2-1; D is possibly TRBD2 (6 bases). CDR1 is MNHNY and CDR2 is SVGAGI in the germline V gene (reference sequence). The CDR3 covers 15 residues. Trimming removed 7 bases from V and 0 bases from J, with 13 bases in between. CDR3 coding DNA: TGTGCCAGCACCATTAGCGGAAGCTCCTACAATGAGCAGTTCTTC. Protein sequence: CASTISGSSYNEQFF.

The sample holds one count of this clone. The genes are TRBV2 and TRBJ2-7, with D possibly matching TRBD1 (5 bases). CDR3 length: 14 residues. V was shortened by 2 bases and J by 1 base, with 9 bases between the two germline ends. Germline-derived CDR1 and CDR2 are SNHLY and FYNNEI. CDR3 DNA: TGTGCCAGCAGTGAACAGGGTTGGTCCTACGAGCAGTACTTC. It codes for CASSEQGWSYEQYF.

The CDR3 coding sequence is TGTGCCAGCAGCACTCCGGGACGAGACAATGAGCAGTTCTTC. Its protein product is CASSTPGRDNEQFF. V usage is TRBV5-4 and J usage is TRBJ2-1, with D possibly being TRBD1 or TRBD2 (5 bases each). Trimming pared 4 bases from V and 5 bases from J, leaving 13 bases between. Germline CDR1 reads SGHNT; CDR2 reads YYREEE (reference sequence). This CDR3 is 14 amino acids long.

The J gene is TRBJ2-2, the V gene TRBV2; D possibly corresponds to TRBD2 (6 bases). This CDR3 has 15 residues. V lost 8 bases and J 0 bases, leaving 13 bases between the germline ends. CDR1 is SNHLY and CDR2 is FYNNEI in the germline V gene. CDR3 nucleotide sequence: TGTGCCAGCCGGTTCGGGACTGCGAACACCGGGGAGCTGTTTTTT. Amino acid sequence: CASRFGTANTGELFF. Complete variable domain (other parts from reference TRBV2 and TRBJ2-2): EPEVTQTPSHQVTQMGQEVILRCVPISNHLYFYWYRQILGQKVEFLVSFYNNEISEKSEIFDDQFSVERPDGSNFTLKIRSTKLEDSAMYFCASRFGTANTGELFFGEGSRLTVL.

The table lists this clone with a few counts. This chain links TRBV7-9 with TRBJ2-5, with D perhaps being TRBD1 or TRBD2 (5 bases each). Germline CDR1 reads SEHNR; CDR2 reads FQNEAQ (reference sequence). V dropped 4 bases and J dropped 5 bases, with 23 bases sitting between them. The CDR3 runs 17 residues. CDR3: CASSWGPQGGDRETQYF. In DNA, the CDR3 is TGTGCCAGCAGCTGGGGACCGCAAGGAGGCGACCGGGAGACCCAGTACTTC.

This clone appeared once. The V call is TRBV15, the J call TRBJ1-3; D is perhaps TRBD1 (5 bases). The CDR3 is 16 residues long. V was trimmed by 0 bases and J by 1 base, leaving 10 bases between them. The germline V gene has CDR1 LNHNV and CDR2 YYDKDF (reference sequence). CDR3 DNA: TGTGCCACCAGCAGAGATTACGGGGGATCTGGAAACACCATATATTTT. This gives the protein CATSRDYGGSGNTIYF.

This rearrangement joins TRBV9 to TRBJ2-5; D is uncertain. The CDR3 runs to 15 residues. Germline V gene sequence: CDR1 SGDLS, CDR2 YYNGEE. The V end was cut by 4 bases, the J end by 5 bases, with 18 bases between. The CDR3 nucleotides read TGTGCCAGCAGCCCGACAACGGCGAGCCGGGAGACCCAGTACTTC. It yields the protein CASSPTTASRETQYF.

The chain recombines TRBV5-5 with TRBJ1-4; D remains ambiguous. Germline assignment: CDR1 SGHKS and CDR2 YYEKEE (reference sequence). Trimming left V 0 bases short and J 7 bases short, with 7 bases between. The CDR3 is 13 residues long. CDR3 nucleotide sequence: TGTGCCAGCAGCTTGGGGTGGACTGAAAAACTGTTTTTT. As protein: CASSLGWTEKLFF.

The rearrangement uses TRBV28 and TRBJ2-3, with D possibly called TRBD1 or TRBD2 (5 bases each). Germline-derived CDR1 and CDR2 are MDHEN and SYDVKM. V lost 1 base, J lost 3 bases, and 17 bases lay in between. The CDR3 consists of 17 residues. CDR3 nucleotides: TGTGCCAGCAGTTTATTGGGAGCCGGACAACGTACAGATACGCAGTATTTT. It yields the protein CASSLLGAGQRTDTQYF.

V usage is TRBV3-1 (or the pseudogene TRBV3-2) and J usage is TRBJ2-1; D remains unclear. CDR1 and CDR2 (germline): LGHDT, YNNKEL (reference sequence). Trimming shortened V by 0 bases and J by 13 bases, and 13 bases separated the two germline ends. This CDR3 is built from 13 residues. The chain's CDR3 is CASSQDRARSQFF. CDR3 nucleotides: TGTGCCAGCAGCCAAGATCGCGCCCGTTCACAGTTCTTC.

This clone was counted only a few times. This chain's CDR3 is CASRRTWNTEAFF. The DNA of the CDR3 is TGTGCCAGCAGAAGGACCTGGAACACTGAAGCTTTCTTT. J is TRBJ1-1 and V is TRBV3-1 (or the pseudogene TRBV3-2); D not resolved. Trimming removed 6 bases at V and 1 base at J, with 9 bases between. From germline, CDR1 is LGHDT and CDR2 YNNKEL (reference sequence). The CDR3 consists of 13 residues.

V is TRBV6-5 and J is TRBJ2-1; 7 bases line up with TRBD2. V dropped 5 bases and J dropped 5; count of bases not matched to a gene: 9. Germline V gene lookup returns CDR1 MNHEY and CDR2 SVGAGI. The CDR3 length is 15 residues. The CDR3 spells CASSPGLGTDNEQFF. The CDR3 DNA is TGTGCCAGCAGTCCAGGACTAGGGACTGACAATGAGCAGTTCTTC.

This clone was counted only a few times. The chain combines TRBV30 with TRBJ2-3, with 10 bases lining up with TRBD2. CDR3 length equals 15 residues. Germline CDR1 reads GTSNPN; CDR2 reads SVGIG (reference sequence). With V trimmed by 0 bases and J by 6 bases, 6 bases remained unmatched. Written as DNA, the CDR3 is TGTGCCTGGAGTGTCGCAGCGGGGGGGGTGGATACGCAGTATTTT. Its protein is CAWSVAAGGVDTQYF.

J is TRBJ2-7 and V is TRBV18; the D gene could be TRBD1 or TRBD2 (6 bases each). With 5 bases removed from V and 5 bases from J, the gap between germline ends came to 13 bases. Germline values: CDR1 KGHSH, CDR2 LQKENI. The CDR3 is made up of 13 amino acids. The CDR3: CASSIGGADEQYF. CDR3 in DNA: TGTGCCAGCTCAATCGGGGGCGCAGACGAGCAGTACTTC.

This clone was observed a few times. The chain links TRBV7-2 to TRBJ2-1; TRBD2 matches 16 bases. The CDR3 is 16 amino acids. Germline V gene data show CDR1 as SGHTA and CDR2 as FQGNSA. The V gene end was trimmed by 3 bases and the J gene end by 5 bases; junction bases not matched to a gene: 1. The CDR3 coding sequence is TGTGCCAGCAGCTTGGGACTAGCGGGAGGGAACAATGAGCAGTTCTTC. Its protein product is CASSLGLAGGNNEQFF.

This clone occurred a few times. V is TRBV3-1 (or the pseudogene TRBV3-2) and J is TRBJ1-5, with D uncertain. This CDR3 comprises 15 residues. Germline values: CDR1 LGHDT, CDR2 YNNKEL (reference sequence). Trimming pared 3 bases from V and 0 bases from J, leaving 9 bases between. The CDR3 sequence is CASSHGAYSNQPQHF. The CDR3 DNA reads TGTGCCAGCAGCCATGGAGCTTATAGCAATCAGCCCCAGCATTTT.

The J gene is TRBJ2-2, the V gene TRBV24-1, with 7 bases fitting TRBD2. The CDR3 spans 19 residues. V trimming: 3 bases; J trimming: 0 bases; junction bases outside the gene matches: 12. Germline CDR1 is KGHDR and CDR2 is SFDVKD. The CDR3 sequence is CATSDIRTSTDPNTGELFF. CDR3 coding DNA: TGTGCCACCAGTGATATTAGGACTAGTACCGACCCGAACACCGGGGAGCTGTTTTTT.

V is TRBV6-5 and J is TRBJ2-5; D unclear. CDR1 and CDR2 (germline): MNHEY, SVGAGI. Trimming took off 0 bases at V and 5 bases at J, with 7 bases between the two ends. There are 13 residues in the CDR3. The CDR3 sequence: CASSYSIGETQYF. In DNA form, the CDR3 reads TGTGCCAGCAGTTACTCGATTGGGGAGACCCAGTACTTC.

The chain recombines TRBV7-9 with TRBJ2-7; either TRBD1 or TRBD2 may supply D (5 bases each). This CDR3 spans 13 amino acids. Germline CDR1 reads SEHNR; CDR2 reads FQNEAQ (reference sequence). The V end was cut by 4 bases, the J end by 5 bases, with 12 bases between. The CDR3 here is CASSSRGEHEQYF. The CDR3 DNA reads as TGTGCCAGCAGCTCCCGAGGGGAGCACGAGCAGTACTTC. Based on the CDR3 plus reference TRBV7-9 and TRBJ2-7, the full variable domain is DTGVSQNPRHKITKRGQNVTFRCDPISEHNRLYWYRQTLGQGPEFLTYFQNEAQLEKSRLLSDRFSAERPKGSFSTLEIQRTEQGDSAMYLCASSSRGEHEQYFGPGTRLTVT.

Here the CDR3 DNA reads TGTGCCAGCAGCCCCAAAAAGGACATCCCTGGGGCCAACGTCCTGACTTTC. Translation gives CASSPKKDIPGANVLTF. V gene TRBV5-4 combines with J gene TRBJ2-6, with a possible D match to TRBD1 (5 bases). The CDR3 covers 17 residues. V gave up 4 bases and J gave up 2 bases, with 16 bases separating them. Germline lookup yields CDR1 SGHNT and CDR2 YYREEE (reference sequence).

The chain combines TRBV24-1 with TRBJ2-3, with D hard to call. The CDR3 covers 13 residues. V was cut by 3 bases and J by 6 bases, with 9 bases left in between. Germline V gene lookup returns CDR1 KGHDR and CDR2 SFDVKD. The CDR3 coding sequence is TGTGCCACCAGTGATAGTTCTTTGGATACGCAGTATTTT. Encoded protein: CATSDSSLDTQYF.

V usage is TRBV2 and J usage is TRBJ2-7; D uncertain. This CDR3 has 12 amino acids. Between the trimmed V and J ends, which lost 6 bases and 2 bases, there was a span of 8 bases. Germline CDR1 reads SNHLY; CDR2 reads FYNNEI. The CDR3 loop reads CASRPGTYEQYF. CDR3 DNA: TGTGCCAGCAGGCCAGGAACCTACGAGCAGTACTTC.

This sequence joins TRBV18 and TRBJ1-2, with D possibly TRBD1 on 5 matching bases. Looked up from germline, CDR1 is KGHSH and CDR2 is LQKENI. The length of the CDR3 is 13 residues. V lost 2 bases and J 4 bases, leaving 8 bases between the germline ends. This chain's CDR3 is CASSPDSPYGYTF. For the CDR3, the DNA is TGTGCCAGCTCACCAGACAGTCCCTATGGCTACACCTTC. Full variable domain (outside the CDR3, taken from reference TRBV18 and TRBJ1-2): NAGVMQNPRHLVRRRGQEARLRCSPMKGHSHVYWYRQLPEEGLKFMVYLQKENIIDESGMPKERFSAEFPKEGPSILRIQQVVRGDSAAYFCASSPDSPYGYTFGSGTRLTVV.

The chain is built from TRBV21-1 and TRBJ2-3; the table's D call, TRBD2, has no DNA check behind it. TRBV21-1 is a known pseudogene. The CDR3 loop spans 15 amino acids. The CDR3, as DNA: TGTGCCAGCAGCAAGGAGGCTAGCGGAACAGATACGCAGTATTTT. The encoded protein is CASSKEASGTDTQYF.

The chain carries TRBV29-1 and TRBJ1-2; 8 nucleotides line up with TRBD1. This CDR3 contains 13 residues. Germline CDR1 and CDR2: SQVTM and ANQGSEA. Germline trimming cut 4 bases from V and 2 bases from J; bases unmatched to any gene: 3. The CDR3 nucleotides are TGCAGCGTTGTCGCAGGGGGCAACTATGGCTACACCTTC. Translated, it gives CSVVAGGNYGYTF.